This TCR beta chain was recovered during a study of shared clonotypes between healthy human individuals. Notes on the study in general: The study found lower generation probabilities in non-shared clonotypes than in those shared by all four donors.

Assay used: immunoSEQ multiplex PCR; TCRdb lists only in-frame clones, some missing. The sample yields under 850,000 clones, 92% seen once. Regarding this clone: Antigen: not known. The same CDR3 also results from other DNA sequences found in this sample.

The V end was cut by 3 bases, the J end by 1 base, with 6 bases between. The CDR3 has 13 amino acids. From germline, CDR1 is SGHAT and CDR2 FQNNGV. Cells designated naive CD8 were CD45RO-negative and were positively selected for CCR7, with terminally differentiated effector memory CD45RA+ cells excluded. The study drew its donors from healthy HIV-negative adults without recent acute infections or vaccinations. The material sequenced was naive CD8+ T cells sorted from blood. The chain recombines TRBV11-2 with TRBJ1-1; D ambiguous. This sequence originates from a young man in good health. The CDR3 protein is CASSLGPNTEAFF. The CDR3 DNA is TGTGCCAGCAGCTTGGGCCCGAACACTGAAGCTTTCTTT.